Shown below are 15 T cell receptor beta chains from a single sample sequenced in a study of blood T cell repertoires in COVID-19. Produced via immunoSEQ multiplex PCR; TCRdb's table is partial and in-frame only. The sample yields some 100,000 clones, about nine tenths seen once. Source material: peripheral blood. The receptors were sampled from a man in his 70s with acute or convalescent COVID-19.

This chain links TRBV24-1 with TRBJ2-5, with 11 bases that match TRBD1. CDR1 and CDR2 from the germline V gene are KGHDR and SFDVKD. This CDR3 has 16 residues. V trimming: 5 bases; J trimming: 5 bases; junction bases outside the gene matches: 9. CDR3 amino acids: CATSVGGQGGRETQYF. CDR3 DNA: TGTGCCACCAGTGTTGGGGGACAGGGGGGCCGGGAGACCCAGTACTTC.

The CDR3 DNA sequence: TGTGCCAGTAGCTGGGAGCGGTCCAATGAGCAGTTCTTC. It encodes CASSWERSNEQFF. The chain is built from TRBV19 and TRBJ2-1, with D possibly being TRBD2 (5 bases). CDR1 is LNHDA, CDR2 SQIVND, per germline (reference sequence). The ends were cut back, 6 bases at V and 6 bases at J, with 12 bases in the middle. This CDR3 comprises 13 residues.

DNA of the CDR3: TGTGCCAGCAGCAGGACAGACTCTGGAAACACCATATATTTT. This codes for CASSRTDSGNTIYF. The chain combines TRBV7-9 with TRBJ1-3; perhaps TRBD1 as D (6 bases). V lost 5 bases and J 0 bases, leaving 8 bases between the germline ends. Germline values: CDR1 SEHNR, CDR2 FQNEAQ (reference sequence). The CDR3 consists of 14 residues.

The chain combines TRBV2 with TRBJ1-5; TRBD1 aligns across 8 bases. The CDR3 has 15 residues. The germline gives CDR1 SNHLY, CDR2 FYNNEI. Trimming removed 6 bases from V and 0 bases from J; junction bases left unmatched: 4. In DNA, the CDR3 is TGTGCCAGCAGGGGGACAGGCTATAGCAATCAGCCCCAGCATTTT. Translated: CASRGTGYSNQPQHF.

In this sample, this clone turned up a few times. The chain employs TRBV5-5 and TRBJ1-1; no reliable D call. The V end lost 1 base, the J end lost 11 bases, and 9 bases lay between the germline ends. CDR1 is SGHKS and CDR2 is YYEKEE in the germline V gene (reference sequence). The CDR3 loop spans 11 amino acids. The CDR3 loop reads CASSLSLGAFF. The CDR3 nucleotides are TGTGCCAGCAGCTTGAGTCTGGGCGCTTTCTTT.

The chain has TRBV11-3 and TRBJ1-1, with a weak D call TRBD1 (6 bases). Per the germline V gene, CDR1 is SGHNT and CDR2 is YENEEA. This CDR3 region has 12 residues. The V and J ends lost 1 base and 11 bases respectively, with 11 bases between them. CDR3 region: CASSLVGGAAFF. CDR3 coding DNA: TGTGCCAGCAGCTTAGTGGGGGGGGCGGCTTTCTTT.

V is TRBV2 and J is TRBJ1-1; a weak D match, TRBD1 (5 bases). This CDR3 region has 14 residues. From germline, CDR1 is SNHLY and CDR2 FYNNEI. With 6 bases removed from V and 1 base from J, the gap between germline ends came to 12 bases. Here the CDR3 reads CASREGLSNTEAFF. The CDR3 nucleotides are TGTGCCAGCAGGGAGGGACTTTCGAACACTGAAGCTTTCTTT.

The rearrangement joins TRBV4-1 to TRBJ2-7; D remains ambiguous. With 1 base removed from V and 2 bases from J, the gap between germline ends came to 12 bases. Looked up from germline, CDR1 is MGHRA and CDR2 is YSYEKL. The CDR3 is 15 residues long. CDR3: CASSQVDSRTYEQYF. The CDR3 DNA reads TGCGCCAGCAGCCAAGTGGATTCTAGGACCTACGAGCAGTACTTC.

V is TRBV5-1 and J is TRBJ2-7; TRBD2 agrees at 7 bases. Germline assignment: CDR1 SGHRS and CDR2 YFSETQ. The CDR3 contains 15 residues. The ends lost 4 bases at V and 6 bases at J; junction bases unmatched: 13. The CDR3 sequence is CASSTIPAPGGEQYF. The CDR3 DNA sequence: TGCGCCAGCAGCACCATACCGGCACCGGGGGGCGAGCAGTACTTC.

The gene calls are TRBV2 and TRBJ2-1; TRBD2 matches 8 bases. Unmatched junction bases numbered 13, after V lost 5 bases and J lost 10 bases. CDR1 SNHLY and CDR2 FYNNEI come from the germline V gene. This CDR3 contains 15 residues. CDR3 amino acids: CASSPGLGLGREQFF. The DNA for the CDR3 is TGTGCCAGCAGTCCAGGCCTGGGACTAGGAAGAGAGCAGTTCTTC.

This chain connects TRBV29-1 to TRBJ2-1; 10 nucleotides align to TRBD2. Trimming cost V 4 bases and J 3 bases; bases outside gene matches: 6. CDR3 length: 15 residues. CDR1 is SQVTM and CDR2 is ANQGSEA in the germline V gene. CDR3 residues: CSVVGLAGVYNEQFF. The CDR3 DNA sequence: TGCAGCGTTGTGGGGCTAGCGGGGGTCTACAATGAGCAGTTCTTC.

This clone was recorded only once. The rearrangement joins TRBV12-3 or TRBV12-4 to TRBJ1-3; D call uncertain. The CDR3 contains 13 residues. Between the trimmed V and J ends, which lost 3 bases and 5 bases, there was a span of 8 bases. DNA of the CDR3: TGTGCCAGCAGTTTGCGCCACCGAAACACCATATATTTT. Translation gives CASSLRHRNTIYF.

CDR3 amino acids: CASIPGQTYQPQHF. CDR3 DNA sequence: TGTGCCAGCATACCGGGACAGACCTATCAGCCCCAGCATTTT. The rearrangement links TRBV28 to TRBJ1-5, with TRBD1 matching over 7 bases. From germline, CDR1 is MDHEN and CDR2 SYDVKM. There are 14 residues in the CDR3. The junction had 8 bases not matched to a gene; V was cut back by 7 bases and J by 5 bases.

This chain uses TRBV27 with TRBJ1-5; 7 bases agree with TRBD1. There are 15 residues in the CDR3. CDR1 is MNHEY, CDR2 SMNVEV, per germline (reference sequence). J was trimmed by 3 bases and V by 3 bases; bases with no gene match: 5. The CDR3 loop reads CASSLGQFSNQPQHF. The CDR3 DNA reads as TGTGCCAGCAGTTTGGGACAGTTTTCCAATCAGCCCCAGCATTTT.

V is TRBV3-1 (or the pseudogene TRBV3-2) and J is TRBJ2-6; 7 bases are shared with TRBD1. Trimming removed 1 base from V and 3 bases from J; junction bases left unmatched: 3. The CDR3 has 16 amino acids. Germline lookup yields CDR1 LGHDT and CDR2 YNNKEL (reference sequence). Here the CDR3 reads CASSQGQGLGANVLTF. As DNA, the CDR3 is TGTGCCAGCAGCCAAGGACAGGGCCTTGGGGCCAACGTCCTGACTTTC.